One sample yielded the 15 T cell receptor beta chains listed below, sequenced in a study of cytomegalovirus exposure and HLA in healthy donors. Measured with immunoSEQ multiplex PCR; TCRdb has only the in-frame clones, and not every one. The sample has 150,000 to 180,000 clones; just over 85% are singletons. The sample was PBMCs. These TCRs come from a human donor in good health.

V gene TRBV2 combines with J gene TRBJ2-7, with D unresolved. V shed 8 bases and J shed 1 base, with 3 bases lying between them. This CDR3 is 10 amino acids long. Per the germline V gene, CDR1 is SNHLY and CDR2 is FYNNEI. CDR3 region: CASQSYEQYF. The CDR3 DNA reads TGTGCCAGCCAGTCCTACGAGCAGTACTTC.

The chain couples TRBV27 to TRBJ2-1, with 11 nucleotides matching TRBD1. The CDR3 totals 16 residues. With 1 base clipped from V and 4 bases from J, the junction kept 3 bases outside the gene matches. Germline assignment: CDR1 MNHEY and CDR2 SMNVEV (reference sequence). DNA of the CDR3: TGTGCCAGCAGTTTATTGGGGACAGGGGGTTACAATGAGCAGTTCTTC. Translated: CASSLLGTGGYNEQFF.

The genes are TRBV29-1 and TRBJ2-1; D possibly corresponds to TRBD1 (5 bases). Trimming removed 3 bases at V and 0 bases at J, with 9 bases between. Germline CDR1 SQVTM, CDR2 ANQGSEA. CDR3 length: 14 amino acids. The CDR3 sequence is CSVDRASSYNEQFF. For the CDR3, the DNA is TGCAGCGTTGACAGGGCAAGCTCCTACAATGAGCAGTTCTTC.

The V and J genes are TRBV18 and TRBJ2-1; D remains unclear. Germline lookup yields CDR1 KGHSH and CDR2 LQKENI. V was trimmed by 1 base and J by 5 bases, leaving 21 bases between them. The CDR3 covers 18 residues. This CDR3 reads CASSPQPVVTAANNEQFF. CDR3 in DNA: TGTGCCAGCTCACCACAGCCCGTGGTAACAGCCGCTAACAATGAGCAGTTCTTC.

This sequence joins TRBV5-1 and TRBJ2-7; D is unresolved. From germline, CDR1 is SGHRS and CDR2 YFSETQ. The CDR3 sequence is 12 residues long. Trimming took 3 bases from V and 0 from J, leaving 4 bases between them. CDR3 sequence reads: CASSSSSYEQYF. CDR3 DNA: TGCGCCAGCAGCTCCTCCTCCTACGAGCAGTACTTC.

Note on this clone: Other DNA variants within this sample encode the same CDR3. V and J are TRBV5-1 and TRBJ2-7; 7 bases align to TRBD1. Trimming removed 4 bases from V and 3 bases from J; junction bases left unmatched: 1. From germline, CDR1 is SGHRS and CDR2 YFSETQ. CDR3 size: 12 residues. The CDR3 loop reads CASSRDSYEQYF. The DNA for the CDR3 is TGCGCCAGCAGCAGGGACAGCTACGAGCAGTACTTC.

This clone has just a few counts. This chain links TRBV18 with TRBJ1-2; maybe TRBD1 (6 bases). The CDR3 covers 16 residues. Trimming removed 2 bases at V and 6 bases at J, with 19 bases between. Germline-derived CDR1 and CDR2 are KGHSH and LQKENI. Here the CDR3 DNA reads TGTGCCAGCTCACCAGTAATCACAGGGAAGGAGGATGGCTACACCTTC. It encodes CASSPVITGKEDGYTF.

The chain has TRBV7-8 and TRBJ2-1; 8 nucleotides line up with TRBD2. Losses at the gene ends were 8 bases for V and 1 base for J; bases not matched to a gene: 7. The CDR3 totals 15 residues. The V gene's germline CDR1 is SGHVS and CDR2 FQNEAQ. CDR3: CASRQKRGSYNEQFF. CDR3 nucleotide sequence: TGTGCCAGCCGTCAGAAGCGGGGGTCCTACAATGAGCAGTTCTTC.

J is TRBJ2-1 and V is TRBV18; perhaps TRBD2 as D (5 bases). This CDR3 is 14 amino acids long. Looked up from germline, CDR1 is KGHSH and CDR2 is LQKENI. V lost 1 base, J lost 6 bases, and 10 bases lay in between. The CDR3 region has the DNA TGTGCCAGCTCACCACTTAGCGCGGGCAATGAGCAGTTCTTC. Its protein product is CASSPLSAGNEQFF.

CDR3 sequence: CASSIRGFRDRWTNYGYTF. CDR3 nucleotides: TGTGCCAGTAGTATAAGGGGGTTCCGGGACAGGTGGACTAACTATGGCTACACCTTC. The V gene is TRBV19, the J gene TRBJ1-2; 8 positions match TRBD1. Trimming cost V 2 bases and J 0 bases; bases outside gene matches: 14. The CDR3 is made up of 19 amino acids. The germline V gene has CDR1 LNHDA and CDR2 SQIVND (reference sequence).

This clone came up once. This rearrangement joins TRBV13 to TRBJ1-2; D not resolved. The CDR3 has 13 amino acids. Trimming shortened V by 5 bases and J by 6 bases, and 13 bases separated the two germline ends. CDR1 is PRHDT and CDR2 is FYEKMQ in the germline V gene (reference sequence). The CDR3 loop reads CASSHQEENGYTF. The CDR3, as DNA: TGTGCCAGCAGCCACCAGGAGGAAAATGGCTACACCTTC.

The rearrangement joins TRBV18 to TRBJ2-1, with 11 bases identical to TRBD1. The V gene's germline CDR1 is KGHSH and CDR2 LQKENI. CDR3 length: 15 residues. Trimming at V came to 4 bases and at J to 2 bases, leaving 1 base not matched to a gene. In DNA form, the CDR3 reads TGTGCCAGCTCACTGGGACAGGGGGCCTACAATGAGCAGTTCTTC. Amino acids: CASSLGQGAYNEQFF. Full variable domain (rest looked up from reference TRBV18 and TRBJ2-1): NAGVMQNPRHLVRRRGQEARLRCSPMKGHSHVYWYRQLPEEGLKFMVYLQKENIIDESGMPKERFSAEFPKEGPSILRIQQVVRGDSAAYFCASSLGQGAYNEQFFGPGTRLTVL.

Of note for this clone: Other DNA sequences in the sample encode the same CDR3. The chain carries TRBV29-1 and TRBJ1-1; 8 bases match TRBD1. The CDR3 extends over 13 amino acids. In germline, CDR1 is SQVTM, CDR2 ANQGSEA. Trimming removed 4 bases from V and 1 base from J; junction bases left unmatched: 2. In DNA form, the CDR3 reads TGCAGCGTTGGAGACAGGGGGAACACTGAAGCTTTCTTT. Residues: CSVGDRGNTEAFF.

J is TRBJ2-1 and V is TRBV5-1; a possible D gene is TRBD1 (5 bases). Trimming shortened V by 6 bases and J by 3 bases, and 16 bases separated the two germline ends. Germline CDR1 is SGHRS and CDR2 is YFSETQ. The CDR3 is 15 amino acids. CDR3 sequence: CASKLGQGSYNEQFF. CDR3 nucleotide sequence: TGCGCCAGCAAGCTTGGCCAGGGAAGCTACAATGAGCAGTTCTTC.

DNA for the CDR3: TGTGCCAGCAGCGTACGACTAGATAAGACCCAGTACTTC. Amino acid sequence: CASSVRLDKTQYF. The rearrangement links TRBV5-8 to TRBJ2-5; a possible D gene is TRBD2 (6 bases). The V end was cut by 4 bases, the J end by 6 bases, with 13 bases between. Per the germline V gene, CDR1 is SGHTS and CDR2 is YDEGEE. The CDR3 has 13 residues.